One and the same sample provided the 21 T cell receptor beta chains below, sequenced in a study of beta chain features in type 1 diabetes. Every bit of the isolated RNA underwent reverse transcription, so sequencing read expressed TCRB transcripts. Sequencing used immunoSEQ multiplex PCR; TCRdb keeps in-frame clones, though not all of them. Of 900,000 or so clones listed, about a sixth are singletons. Sequenced sample: naive CD4+ T cells from blood. All receptors come from a woman aged 18-29 years in good health.

There are a few counts of this clone. The chain carries TRBV25-1 and TRBJ2-1; TRBD1 matches 7 bases. Germline-derived CDR1 and CDR2 are MGHDK and SYGVNS. V lost 11 bases to trimming and J lost 3 bases; unmatched junction nucleotides: 13. There are 15 residues in the CDR3. The CDR3: CASGGGQNFYNEQFF. CDR3 sequence (DNA): TGTGCCTCGGGTGGGGGACAGAACTTCTACAATGAGCAGTTCTTC.

The rearrangement links TRBV19 to TRBJ2-1; the match to TRBD2 covers 10 bases. V gave up 1 base and J gave up 8 bases; unmatched junction bases: 2. This CDR3 is built from 14 residues. Germline-derived CDR1 and CDR2 are LNHDA and SQIVND (reference sequence). CDR3 coding DNA: TGTGCCAGTAGTATAGGGACTAGCGGCTATGAGCAGTTCTTC. Translation gives CASSIGTSGYEQFF.

This sequence joins TRBV28 and TRBJ2-5; 12 bases are a match to TRBD2. The V and J ends lost 2 bases and 7 bases, in that order; junction bases with no gene match: 5. This CDR3 contains 15 residues. Germline V gene lookup returns CDR1 MDHEN and CDR2 SYDVKM. CDR3: CASSLVSSGRGTQYF. The CDR3 coding sequence is TGTGCCAGCAGTTTAGTTTCTAGCGGGAGGGGGACCCAGTACTTC.

The table lists this clone with a few counts. V and J are TRBV5-6 and TRBJ2-1; D remains ambiguous. The CDR3 extends over 16 amino acids. Germline CDR1 is SGHDT and CDR2 is YYEEEE. V lost 3 bases, J lost 1 base, and 14 bases lay in between. CDR3 DNA: TGTGCCAGCAGCTCCCAGCCGGCTCTATCCTACAATGAGCAGTTCTTC. It is translated as CASSSQPALSYNEQFF.

The chain employs TRBV4-2 and TRBJ2-7; D is undetermined. V lost 5 bases and J lost 2, with 13 bases in between. From germline, CDR1 is LGHNA and CDR2 YNFKEQ. This CDR3 region has 14 residues. CDR3 sequence reads: CASSVDLVAYEQYF. The CDR3 coding sequence is TGTGCCAGCAGCGTCGACCTAGTCGCCTACGAGCAGTACTTC.

The chain carries TRBV29-1 and TRBJ2-1, with D possibly matching TRBD1 (7 bases). V lost 8 bases and J lost 7, with 21 bases in between. Germline V gene sequence: CDR1 SQVTM, CDR2 ANQGSEA. The CDR3 covers 14 residues. CDR3 DNA: TGCAGCCTCAGGGGGGTTCTCCTGGGGAATGAGCAGTTCTTC. Translated: CSLRGVLLGNEQFF.

This chain uses TRBV15 with TRBJ2-7, with D uncertain. Per the germline V gene, CDR1 is LNHNV and CDR2 is YYDKDF (reference sequence). The CDR3 has 13 amino acids. Deletions cut 3 bases from V and 1 base from J, with 7 bases between. In nucleotides, the CDR3 is TGTGCCACCAGCAGGTCCCCGTCCTACGAGCAGTACTTC. Encoded protein: CATSRSPSYEQYF.

Only a few counts were recorded for this clone. The rearrangement links TRBV2 to TRBJ2-1; D gene ambiguous. V lost 1 base and J 6 bases, leaving 7 bases between the germline ends. The germline gives CDR1 SNHLY, CDR2 FYNNEI. The length of the CDR3 is 13 residues. The CDR3 DNA sequence: TGTGCCAGCAGTGAAGTTCCAAGCAATGAGCAGTTCTTC. This sequence encodes CASSEVPSNEQFF.

This clone was observed a handful of times. The CDR3 is CASSREVNTEAFF. The DNA of the CDR3 is TGTGCCAGCAGCCGAGAAGTGAACACTGAAGCTTTCTTT. The V and J genes are TRBV7-6 and TRBJ1-1; D gene unclear. The CDR3 has 13 amino acids. The V end was cut by 5 bases, the J end by 0 bases, with 7 bases between. Germline loops: CDR1 SGHVS, CDR2 FNYEAQ.

CDR3 DNA: TGTGCCAGCACTCTGGACAGCTCCTACAATGAGCAGTTCTTC. Translating gives CASTLDSSYNEQFF. The chain couples TRBV6-5 to TRBJ2-1, with a tentative D call TRBD1 (6 bases). The V gene's germline CDR1 is MNHEY and CDR2 SVGAGI. V lost 7 bases and J lost 0, with 10 bases in between. The CDR3 is 14 amino acids.

The sample holds one count of this clone. CDR3 sequence reads: CASSLIAGVTVAGELFF. The CDR3 nucleotides read TGTGCCAGCAGCCTAATAGCGGGAGTTACGGTAGCCGGGGAGCTGTTTTTT. The chain joins TRBV7-9 to TRBJ2-2, with 9 bases fitting TRBD2. J was trimmed by 6 bases and V by 5 bases; bases with no gene match: 13. The CDR3 runs 17 residues. Germline lookup yields CDR1 SEHNR and CDR2 FQNEAQ (reference sequence).

The genes are TRBV18 and TRBJ1-5; D unclear. CDR3 size: 14 residues. Trimming removed 3 bases at V and 1 base at J, with 7 bases between. Per germline, CDR1 KGHSH and CDR2 LQKENI. CDR3 DNA sequence: TGTGCCAGCTCACCTTTTGAGAGCAATCAGCCCCAGCATTTT. As protein: CASSPFESNQPQHF.

In this sample, this clone turned up a few times. J is TRBJ2-1 and V is TRBV27, with D uncertain. Per the germline V gene, CDR1 is MNHEY and CDR2 is SMNVEV (reference sequence). The CDR3 has 14 amino acids. The germline V and J ends were trimmed by 5 bases and 6 bases, with 14 bases remaining between them. The CDR3 region is CASSVNIASNEQFF. Written as DNA, the CDR3 is TGTGCCAGCAGTGTCAATATAGCCTCCAATGAGCAGTTCTTC.

This clone has more than one count but fewer than ten. The rearrangement links TRBV11-1 to TRBJ1-5, with D possibly being TRBD1 (5 bases). Per the germline V gene, CDR1 is SGHAT and CDR2 is FQDESV (reference sequence). The CDR3 runs to 13 residues. The V and J ends lost 6 bases and 4 bases respectively, with 10 bases between them. The CDR3 DNA is TGTGCCAGCAGTCAGGGTCAGAATCAGCCCCAGCATTTT. Protein: CASSQGQNQPQHF.

CDR3 amino acids: CASSGNLAKNIQYF. DNA for the CDR3: TGTGCCAGCTCAGGGAACTTAGCCAAAAACATTCAGTACTTC. The chain is built from TRBV18 and TRBJ2-4, with D unclear. The CDR3 extends over 14 amino acids. Looked up from germline, CDR1 is KGHSH and CDR2 is LQKENI. Between the trimmed V and J ends, which lost 5 bases and 0 bases, there was a span of 8 bases.

To note about this clone: The sample carries other DNA sequences with the same CDR3. The rearrangement joins TRBV14 to TRBJ2-1, with no clear D. The CDR3 has 13 amino acids. Germline values: CDR1 SGHDN, CDR2 FVKESK. V shed 0 bases and J shed 3 bases, with 3 bases lying between them. The CDR3 is CASSQDLYNEQFF. DNA for the CDR3: TGTGCCAGCAGCCAAGACCTCTACAATGAGCAGTTCTTC.

This clone was observed a handful of times. V and J are TRBV25-1 and TRBJ2-3; the D gene is possibly TRBD1 (6 bases). The CDR3 is 17 residues long. V lost 1 base to trimming and J lost 0 bases, with 14 bases between them. Germline CDR1 reads MGHDK; CDR2 reads SYGVNS. As DNA, the CDR3 is TGTGCCAGCAGTGAATTCGAGGGGGTGGGGAGCACAGATACGCAGTATTTT. Translating gives CASSEFEGVGSTDTQYF. Based on the CDR3 plus reference TRBV25-1 and TRBJ2-3, the full variable domain is EADIYQTPRYLVIGTGKKITLECSQTMGHDKMYWYQQDPGMELHLIHYSYGVNSTEKGDLSSESTVSRIRTEHFPLTLESARPSHTSQYLCASSEFEGVGSTDTQYFGPGTRLTVL.

This clone was picked up a small number of times. The CDR3 sequence is CASSVDLVIHEQFF. The CDR3, as DNA: TGCGCCAGCAGCGTGGACTTGGTCATCCATGAGCAGTTCTTC. J is TRBJ2-1 and V is TRBV5-1; possible D gene TRBD2, 5 bases. The V end was cut by 4 bases, the J end by 8 bases, with 16 bases between. Germline CDR1 and CDR2: SGHRS and YFSETQ. The CDR3 runs 14 residues.

The chain combines TRBV28 with TRBJ1-5, with 7 bases lining up with TRBD1. The J segment lost 2 bases and the V segment lost 8 bases, leaving 15 bases of the junction unmatched. Germline V CDR1 and CDR2: MDHEN, SYDVKM. CDR3 length: 17 residues. CDR3 nucleotide sequence: TGTGCCAGCCGAGGGGGCGTACGGGTTTGGGGCAATCAGCCCCAGCATTTT. Amino acid sequence: CASRGGVRVWGNQPQHF.

This clone was counted only a few times. V is TRBV5-6 and J is TRBJ2-3; D gene unclear. The V gene lost 0 bases and the J gene lost 2 bases, with 7 bases spanning the gap. This CDR3 spans 14 amino acids. Per the germline V gene, CDR1 is SGHDT and CDR2 is YYEEEE. This CDR3 reads CASSLGRYTDTQYF. The CDR3 nucleotides are TGTGCCAGCAGCTTGGGTCGTTACACAGATACGCAGTATTTT.

This clone came up a few times. J is TRBJ2-1 and V is TRBV6-5, with D perhaps matching TRBD2 (6 bases). The V gene lost 6 bases and the J gene lost 7 bases, with 19 bases spanning the gap. CDR1 and CDR2 from the germline V gene are MNHEY and SVGAGI. This CDR3 is built from 15 residues. CDR3 protein: CASRRLEAPGNEQFF. For the CDR3, the DNA is TGTGCCAGCAGGAGACTAGAAGCCCCGGGTAATGAGCAGTTCTTC.